Listed below are T cell receptor beta chains from one sample, sequenced in a study of blood T cell repertoires in COVID-19. Libraries were prepared by immunoSEQ multiplex PCR; TCRdb keeps only in-frame clonotypes and omits some of them. Found here are roughly 100,000 clones, approximately 80% of them singletons; the top ten hold 3.5% to 5%. The material sequenced was peripheral blood. The receptors derive from a man between 60 and 75 years old with acute or convalescent COVID-19. The CDR3 runs from the conserved cysteine through the conserved F or W. D genes are given only for firm matches. Clone size is not always given. Where it is, it says once, few, many or a class for expanded clones.

j_call: TRBJ1-1
v_call: TRBV5-6
d_call: NA
clone_size: NA
cdr3_aa: CASSFSDTEAFF
cdr3_nt: TGTGCCAGCAGCTTTTCGGACACTGAAGCTTTCTTT

j_call: TRBJ1-3
v_call: TRBV6-6
d_call: TRBD1
clone_size: NA
cdr3_aa: CASSSKGQAANTIYF
cdr3_nt: TGTGCCAGCAGTTCTAAGGGACAGGCGGCGAACACCATATATTTT

j_call: TRBJ2-2
v_call: TRBV10-1
d_call: NA
clone_size: NA
cdr3_aa: CASSGSAGELFF
cdr3_nt: TGCGCCAGCAGTGGTAGCGCTGGGGAGCTGTTTTTT

j_call: TRBJ2-3
v_call: TRBV29-1
d_call: TRBD2
clone_size: NA
cdr3_aa: CSVHPGTSGGGDTQYF
cdr3_nt: TGCAGCGTCCATCCCGGGACTAGCGGAGGGGGAGATACGCAGTATTTT

j_call: TRBJ2-1
v_call: TRBV7-3
d_call: NA
clone_size: NA
cdr3_aa: CASSPTGITPRSQFF
cdr3_nt: TGTGCCAGCAGCCCAACCGGGATCACGCCGCGGTCGCAGTTCTTC

j_call: TRBJ2-1
v_call: TRBV6-5
d_call: TRBD2
clone_size: NA
cdr3_aa: CASTQAGANEQFF
cdr3_nt: TGTGCCAGCACCCAGGCGGGAGCGAATGAGCAGTTCTTC

j_call: TRBJ1-2
v_call: TRBV27
d_call: NA
clone_size: NA
cdr3_aa: CASSPQGSSTNYGYTF
cdr3_nt: TGTGCCAGCAGTCCACAGGGATCGTCTACTAACTATGGCTACACCTTC

j_call: TRBJ1-3
v_call: TRBV6-5
d_call: NA
clone_size: few
cdr3_aa: CASSYSRGRGGNTIYF
cdr3_nt: TGTGCCAGCAGTTACTCCCGAGGGAGAGGTGGAAACACCATATATTTT

j_call: TRBJ1-1
v_call: TRBV19
d_call: NA
clone_size: NA
cdr3_aa: CASSISFRMNTEAFF
cdr3_nt: TGTGCCAGTAGTATTTCGTTCAGAATGAACACTGAAGCTTTCTTT

j_call: TRBJ1-3
v_call: TRBV30
d_call: NA
clone_size: NA
cdr3_aa: CAWSVLSAGNTIYF
cdr3_nt: TGTGCCTGGAGTGTACTCTCTGCTGGAAACACCATATATTTT

j_call: TRBJ2-2
v_call: TRBV7-3
d_call: TRBD1
clone_size: NA
cdr3_aa: CASSLRQGNTGELFF
cdr3_nt: TGTGCCAGCAGCCTAAGACAGGGGAACACCGGGGAGCTGTTTTTT

j_call: TRBJ1-1
v_call: TRBV27
d_call: NA
clone_size: NA
cdr3_aa: CASSPWSGGGGTEAFF
cdr3_nt: TGTGCCAGCAGTCCCTGGAGCGGGGGTGGGGGCACTGAAGCTTTCTTT

j_call: TRBJ2-7
v_call: TRBV29-1
d_call: TRBD1
clone_size: NA
cdr3_aa: CSGRTGTYEQYF
cdr3_nt: TGCAGCGGACGGACAGGGACCTACGAGCAGTACTTC

j_call: TRBJ1-3
v_call: TRBV30
d_call: TRBD1
clone_size: NA
cdr3_aa: CAWSAQGSRNTIYF
cdr3_nt: TGTGCCTGGAGTGCACAGGGGTCCCGGAACACCATATATTTT

j_call: TRBJ1-3
v_call: TRBV7-9
d_call: NA
clone_size: few
cdr3_aa: CASSLATGLTGNTIYF
cdr3_nt: TGTGCCAGCAGCTTAGCGACGGGTCTAACCGGAAACACCATATATTTT

j_call: TRBJ2-5
v_call: TRBV19
d_call: TRBD2
clone_size: NA
cdr3_aa: CASEQRDYLYF
cdr3_nt: TGTGCCAGTGAACAACGGGACTATTTATACTTC

j_call: TRBJ2-5
v_call: TRBV25-1
d_call: NA
clone_size: NA
cdr3_aa: CASSEGQGKTQYF
cdr3_nt: TGTGCCAGCAGTGAAGGCCAGGGAAAGACCCAGTACTTC

j_call: TRBJ1-1
v_call: TRBV5-5
d_call: TRBD1
clone_size: NA
cdr3_aa: CASRAGTGGYTEAFF
cdr3_nt: TGTGCCAGCAGAGCCGGGACAGGGGGGTACACTGAAGCTTTCTTT

j_call: TRBJ2-1
v_call: TRBV3-1/TRBV3-2
d_call: TRBD2
clone_size: NA
cdr3_aa: CASSQDPRSGRGNEQFF
cdr3_nt: TGTGCCAGCAGCCAAGATCCCCGCAGCGGGAGAGGGAATGAGCAGTTCTTC

j_call: TRBJ1-2
v_call: TRBV5-5
d_call: NA
clone_size: NA
cdr3_aa: CASSLRQDANYGYTF
cdr3_nt: TGTGCCAGCAGCTTGAGGCAGGATGCTAACTATGGCTACACCTTC

j_call: TRBJ1-4
v_call: TRBV29-1
d_call: NA
clone_size: NA
cdr3_aa: CSVLRDVNEKLFF
cdr3_nt: TGCAGCGTTCTCAGGGATGTTAATGAAAAACTGTTTTTT

j_call: TRBJ1-2
v_call: TRBV7-2
d_call: NA
clone_size: NA
cdr3_aa: CASSLVGQGEGYGYTF
cdr3_nt: TGTGCCAGCAGCTTAGTGGGCCAAGGGGAAGGCTATGGCTACACCTTC

j_call: TRBJ1-2
v_call: TRBV27
d_call: TRBD1
clone_size: few
cdr3_aa: CASSSPSHTGGAGGGYTF
cdr3_nt: TGTGCCAGCAGTTCCCCTTCCCACACAGGGGGCGCCGGCGGTGGCTACACCTTC

j_call: TRBJ1-2
v_call: TRBV4-1
d_call: NA
clone_size: NA
cdr3_aa: CASSQGDTPWYGYTF
cdr3_nt: TGCGCCAGCAGCCAAGGGGACACCCCGTGGTATGGCTACACCTTC

j_call: TRBJ1-2
v_call: TRBV18
d_call: NA
clone_size: once
cdr3_aa: CASSSPEAVYGYTF
cdr3_nt: TGTGCCAGCTCTTCGCCTGAGGCGGTCTATGGCTACACCTTC

j_call: TRBJ2-5
v_call: TRBV30
d_call: NA
clone_size: NA
cdr3_aa: CAWSGYRQETQYF
cdr3_nt: TGTGCCTGGAGTGGCTACCGGCAAGAGACCCAGTACTTC

j_call: TRBJ1-2
v_call: TRBV30
d_call: NA
clone_size: once
cdr3_aa: CAWSDRRLGYTF
cdr3_nt: TGTGCCTGGAGCGACAGGCGTCTCGGCTACACCTTC

j_call: TRBJ2-4
v_call: TRBV7-8
d_call: TRBD1
clone_size: NA
cdr3_aa: CASSLRQGASKNIQYF
cdr3_nt: TGTGCCAGCAGCTTAAGACAGGGGGCTTCCAAAAACATTCAGTACTTC

j_call: TRBJ2-1
v_call: TRBV11-3
d_call: NA
clone_size: NA
cdr3_aa: CASSLTTSLSSYNEQFF
cdr3_nt: TGTGCCAGCAGCTTAACTACTAGCCTCTCCTCCTACAATGAGCAGTTCTTC

j_call: TRBJ1-6
v_call: TRBV11-2
d_call: NA
clone_size: few
cdr3_aa: CASSLVAGEGSPLHF
cdr3_nt: TGTGCCAGCAGCTTAGTTGCGGGAGAGGGGTCACCCCTCCACTTT

j_call: TRBJ2-3
v_call: TRBV18
d_call: NA
clone_size: NA
cdr3_aa: CASSLAVEDTQYF
cdr3_nt: TGTGCCAGCTCACTAGCGGTAGAAGATACGCAGTATTTT

j_call: TRBJ1-3
v_call: TRBV5-5
d_call: TRBD1
clone_size: NA
cdr3_aa: CASSFGTAGGMGGNTIYF
cdr3_nt: TGTGCCAGCAGCTTCGGGACCGCAGGGGGAATGGGAGGAAACACCATATATTTT

j_call: TRBJ2-2
v_call: TRBV9
d_call: NA
clone_size: NA
cdr3_aa: CASSLSGSGELFF
cdr3_nt: TGTGCCAGCAGCCTTTCAGGGTCCGGGGAGCTGTTTTTT

j_call: TRBJ2-1
v_call: TRBV11-3
d_call: NA
clone_size: NA
cdr3_aa: CASSPRSGETNEQFF
cdr3_nt: TGTGCCAGCAGCCCCCGGTCGGGTGAGACGAATGAGCAGTTCTTC

j_call: TRBJ2-6
v_call: TRBV19
d_call: NA
clone_size: NA
cdr3_aa: CASSIARFSGANVLTF
cdr3_nt: TGTGCCAGTAGTATAGCTCGGTTCTCTGGGGCCAACGTCCTGACTTTC

j_call: TRBJ1-6
v_call: TRBV6-6
d_call: NA
clone_size: NA
cdr3_aa: CASSDTGRQSPLHF
cdr3_nt: TGTGCCAGCAGTGATACAGGGAGACAGTCACCCCTCCACTTT